These 13 T cell receptor beta chains share one sample of origin, sequenced in a study of T cells in Graves' hyperthyroidism and ophthalmopathy. Amplification of TCR beta CDR3 regions was performed using RNA transcripts as template. The primer set for the first-round RT-PCR of the TCR CDR3 was HTBI. TCRdb passed the multiplex PCR reads through MiXCR, listing each CDR3 protein once. This table has roughly 520,000 distinct CDR3 sequences, around a quarter appearing once. Sequences were obtained from blood. The receptors originated from a woman in her 30s with Graves' ophthalmopathy.

At least ten counts were recorded for this clonotype. This chain connects TRBV30 to TRBJ2-2; TRBD1 is a possible D gene (6 bases). This CDR3 is 14 amino acids long. From germline, CDR1 is GTSNPN and CDR2 SVGIG (reference sequence). The V end was cut by 0 bases, the J end by 10 bases, with 15 bases between. The CDR3 reads CAWSVGRGFVELFF. In nucleotides, the CDR3 is TGTGCCTGGAGTGTTGGCAGGGGATTCGTGGAGCTGTTTTTT.

This clonotype has ten or more counts. V and J are TRBV7-8 and TRBJ1-1, with D possibly matching TRBD1 (6 bases). Germline lookup yields CDR1 SGHVS and CDR2 FQNEAQ. The germline V and J ends were trimmed by 5 bases and 6 bases, with 13 bases remaining between them. The CDR3 sequence is 13 residues long. The CDR3 DNA reads TGTGCCAGCAGCCCAGGACAGTACCCTGAAGCTTTCTTT. Its protein is CASSPGQYPEAFF.

The genes are TRBV7-8 and TRBJ2-7; TRBD1 matches at 7 bases. CDR1 SGHVS and CDR2 FQNEAQ come from the germline V gene. V dropped 5 bases and J dropped 9; count of bases not matched to a gene: 16. This CDR3 is 15 amino acids long. CDR3 protein: CASSPGTASSDRQYF. CDR3 nucleotides: TGTGCCAGCAGCCCTGGGACAGCGTCATCGGATAGGCAGTACTTC.

This clonotype was detected ten times or more. The V gene is TRBV20-1, the J gene TRBJ2-7, with D uncertain. CDR1 and CDR2 from the germline V gene are DFQATT and SNEGSKA (reference sequence). The CDR3 totals 12 residues. Trimming stripped 4 bases from V and 2 bases from J, with 9 bases between. Here the CDR3 DNA reads TGCAGTGCTAAAGATGAGACCTACGAGCAGTACTTC. It encodes CSAKDETYEQYF.

In its sample, this clonotype was seen once. It may be a read error: a sequence one base away is much more abundant. The chain links TRBV2 to TRBJ2-2; D gene ambiguous. Looked up from germline, CDR1 is SNHLY and CDR2 is FYNNEI. The CDR3 covers 14 residues. CDR3 bases: TGTGCCACTCAGTCTGGGCGAAACATCGGGGAGCTGTTTTTT. It encodes CATQSGRNIGELFF.

The chain has TRBV20-1 and TRBJ1-2, with D possibly matching TRBD1 (6 bases). This CDR3 contains 16 residues. The germline V gene has CDR1 DFQATT and CDR2 SNEGSKA (reference sequence). The V end lost 5 bases, the J end lost 1 base, and 20 bases lay between the germline ends. CDR3 sequence: CSAAGGGASGNYGYTF. In DNA form, the CDR3 reads TGCAGTGCTGCCGGGGGGGGGGCATCTGGTAACTATGGCTACACCTTC.

This clonotype was seen ten or more times. This chain joins TRBV7-2 and TRBJ2-7; D is perhaps TRBD1 (6 bases). CDR3 length: 14 amino acids. Trimming took off 1 base at V and 3 bases at J, with 10 bases between the two ends. Germline V gene lookup returns CDR1 SGHTA and CDR2 FQGNSA. The CDR3 DNA follows: TGTGCCAGCAGCTTAGACAGGGTGAACTACGAGCAGTACTTC. Its protein is CASSLDRVNYEQYF.

This clonotype was counted ten times or more. The chain has TRBV4-3 and TRBJ2-5; TRBD2 matches 13 bases. Trimming removed 4 bases from V and 5 bases from J; junction bases left unmatched: 4. The CDR3 extends over 15 amino acids. CDR1 is LGHNA, CDR2 YSLEER, per germline. The CDR3 loop reads CASSPATSGGETQYF. The CDR3, as DNA: TGCGCCAGCAGCCCCGCGACTAGCGGGGGGGAGACCCAGTACTTC.

This clonotype was observed once. A much larger clone lies one base from this, so it may be a read error. The V and J genes are TRBV20-1 and TRBJ1-1; 7 nucleotides match TRBD1. CDR3 length: 13 amino acids. CDR1 and CDR2 (germline): DFQATT, SNEGSKA (reference sequence). CDR3 sequence (DNA): TGCAGTGCTAGAGATACAGGGGACACTGAATCTTTCTTT. This encodes CSARDTGDTESFF.

This chain connects TRBV27 to TRBJ2-7; 9 bases match TRBD2. V dropped 0 bases and J dropped 0; count of bases not matched to a gene: 3. The CDR3 extends over 16 amino acids. Germline lookup yields CDR1 MNHEY and CDR2 SMNVEV (reference sequence). For the CDR3, the DNA is TGTGCCAGCAGTTTATCGCTTAGCGGGAGCTCCTACGAGCAGTACTTC. Amino acid sequence: CASSLSLSGSSYEQYF.

This clonotype was detected many times. The chain recombines TRBV7-2 with TRBJ1-3; no definite D call. The CDR3 runs to 13 residues. Germline CDR1 and CDR2: SGHTA and FQGNSA. V was clipped by 6 bases and J by 5 bases, with 11 bases between them. CDR3 bases: TGTGCCAGCAGTCTGGGCACTAGAAACACCATATATTTT. It translates to CASSLGTRNTIYF. The full variable domain, with the rest looked up from reference TRBV7-2 and TRBJ1-3, is GAGVSQSPSNKVTEKGKDVELRCDPISGHTALYWYRQSLGQGLEFLIYFQGNSAPDKSGLPSDRFSAERTGGSVSTLTIQRTQQEDSAVYLCASSLGTRNTIYFGEGSWLTVV.

J is TRBJ2-2 and V is TRBV7-3; D gene unclear. This CDR3 region has 16 residues. Germline CDR1 reads SGHTA; CDR2 reads FQGTGA. V dropped 3 bases and J dropped 0 bases, with 11 bases sitting between them. CDR3 nucleotides: TGTGCCAGCAGCTTGACCCGGATTGCGAACACCGGGGAGCTGTTTTTT. Its protein product is CASSLTRIANTGELFF.

This clonotype was seen more than once but under ten times. V gene TRBV7-2 combines with J gene TRBJ1-5; the D is unclear. Trimming cost V 1 base and J 7 bases, with 11 bases left between them. From germline, CDR1 is SGHTA and CDR2 FQGNSA. This CDR3 contains 14 residues. CDR3 sequence (DNA): TGTGCCAGCAGCTTAGGTTTCCCTGTGCAGCCCCAGCATTTT. Its translation: CASSLGFPVQPQHF.